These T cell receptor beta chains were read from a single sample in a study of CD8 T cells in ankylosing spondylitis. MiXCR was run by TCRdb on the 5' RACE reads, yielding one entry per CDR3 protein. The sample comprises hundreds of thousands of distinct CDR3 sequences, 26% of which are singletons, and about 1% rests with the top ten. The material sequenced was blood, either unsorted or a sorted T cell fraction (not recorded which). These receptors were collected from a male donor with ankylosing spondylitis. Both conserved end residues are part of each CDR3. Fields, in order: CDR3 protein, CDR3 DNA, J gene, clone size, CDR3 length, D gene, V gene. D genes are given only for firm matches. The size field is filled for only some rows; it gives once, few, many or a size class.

CASRPGGDGYGYTF,TGCGCCAGCAGGCCAGGGGGGGACGGCTATGGCTACACCTTC,TRBJ1-2,-,14,TRBD1,TRBV5-1
CASSRAASGSPNEQFF,TGTGCCAGCAGTCGAGCTGCTAGCGGGAGCCCCAATGAGCAGTTCTTC,TRBJ2-1,-,16,TRBD2,TRBV7-7
CASSHEYRGRAGELFF,TGTGCCAGCAGCCACGAATACAGGGGGAGGGCCGGGGAGCTGTTTTTT,TRBJ2-2,-,16,-,TRBV4-2
CASQLAGGNEQFF,TGTGCCAGCCAGCTCGCAGGGGGCAATGAGCAGTTCTTC,TRBJ2-1,-,13,TRBD1,TRBV3-1
CASSEGHRSGNTIYF,TGTGCCAGCAGTGAAGGTCACCGCTCTGGAAACACCATATATTTT,TRBJ1-3,few,15,-,TRBV2
CATSDPGGAGNEQFF,TGTGCCACCAGTGACCCCGGGGGGGCTGGTAATGAGCAGTTCTTC,TRBJ2-1,few,15,TRBD2,TRBV24-1
CASSPGNRGGGDTEAFF,TGCGCCAGCAGCCCCGGGAACAGGGGCGGAGGGGACACTGAAGCTTTCTTT,TRBJ1-1,-,17,TRBD1,TRBV5-1
CAISGGVAKNIQYF,TGTGCCATCAGTGGAGGTGTGGCCAAAAACATTCAGTACTTC,TRBJ2-4,-,14,-,TRBV10-3
CASSLPSGEGGGELFF,TGCGCCAGCAGCTTGCCTAGCGGCGAAGGTGGCGGGGAGCTGTTTTTT,TRBJ2-2,few,16,TRBD2,TRBV5-1
CSAYRGGNQPQHF,TGCAGTGCTTACAGGGGAGGTAATCAGCCCCAGCATTTT,TRBJ1-5,-,13,TRBD1,TRBV20-1
CASSKQGARGNTEAFF,TGCGCCAGCAGTAAGCAGGGGGCGCGTGGGAACACTGAAGCTTTCTTT,TRBJ1-1,few,16,TRBD1,TRBV5-1
CASSLYGTDQETQYF,TGCGCCAGCAGCTTGTACGGGACTGACCAAGAGACCCAGTACTTC,TRBJ2-5,-,15,-,TRBV5-1
CASTQKGSTNEKLFF,TGTGCCAGCACCCAAAAGGGCTCAACTAATGAAAAACTGTTTTTT,TRBJ1-4,-,15,-,TRBV6-1
CASSSSSVPGGEQFF,TGTGCCAGCAGCTCATCTAGCGTCCCGGGGGGTGAGCAGTTCTTC,TRBJ2-1,-,15,TRBD2,TRBV7-8
CSAAGQGVQETQYF,TGCAGCGCCGCGGGACAGGGGGTTCAAGAGACCCAGTACTTC,TRBJ2-5,few,14,TRBD1,TRBV29-1
CASSPLMAYGEQYF,TGTGCCAGCAGTCCTTTAATGGCGTATGGCGAGCAGTACTTC,TRBJ2-7,-,14,-,TRBV7-9
CASSVAGGTNEQFF,TGTGCCAGTAGTGTAGCGGGAGGGACAAATGAGCAGTTCTTC,TRBJ2-1,few,14,TRBD2,TRBV19
CASSWGNRDQPQHF,TGTGCCAGCAGCTGGGGCAACAGGGATCAGCCCCAGCATTTT,TRBJ1-5,-,14,-,TRBV7-9
CASSPDSSDTQYF,TGTGCCAGCAGCCCGGACAGTTCAGATACGCAGTATTTT,TRBJ2-3,-,13,-,TRBV7-2
CASSLRPSGRNNEQFF,TGTGCCAGCAGCTTAAGGCCTAGCGGGCGTAATAATGAGCAGTTCTTC,TRBJ2-1,-,16,TRBD2,TRBV7-2
CATAGRSDFGTDTQYF,TGTGCCACCGCGGGGAGGTCCGATTTCGGCACAGATACGCAGTATTTT,TRBJ2-3,-,16,-,TRBV24-1
CASRTEGNTIYF,TGCGCCAGCAGGACAGAAGGAAACACCATATATTTT,TRBJ1-3,few,12,-,TRBV10-2
CASSLFAGLSGANVLTF,TGTGCCAGCAGCTTATTCGCAGGGCTCTCTGGGGCCAACGTCCTGACTTTC,TRBJ2-6,-,17,-,TRBV7-6
CSARVEAGWATEAFF,TGCAGTGCTAGAGTGGAGGCAGGGTGGGCGACTGAAGCTTTCTTT,TRBJ1-1,-,15,-,TRBV20-1
CASSSDPGVYEQYF,TGCGCCAGCAGCTCAGACCCGGGAGTCTACGAGCAGTACTTC,TRBJ2-7,few,14,-,TRBV5-1
CASSFDENYGYTF,TGTGCCAGCAGCTTCGACGAGAACTATGGCTACACCTTC,TRBJ1-2,-,13,-,TRBV7-2
CSARVWGYTGELFF,TGCAGTGCTAGAGTCTGGGGGTACACCGGGGAGCTGTTTTTT,TRBJ2-2,-,14,-,TRBV20-1
CASSPSGRNPLYNEQFF,TGTGCCAGCAGTCCTAGCGGGAGAAATCCCCTTTACAATGAGCAGTTCTTC,TRBJ2-1,few,17,TRBD2,TRBV28
CSAGQGSAGELFF,TGCAGTGCCGGACAGGGTTCGGCCGGGGAGCTGTTTTTT,TRBJ2-2,few,13,TRBD1,TRBV20-1
CASSLGDRGRGGYTF,TGTGCCAGCAGCTTGGGGGACAGGGGGCGAGGAGGCTACACCTTC,TRBJ1-2,-,15,TRBD1,TRBV5-6
CASRPGSSPDTQYF,TGTGCCAGCAGACCCGGGAGTTCCCCAGATACGCAGTATTTT,TRBJ2-3,-,14,-,TRBV5-4
CSARHTLNTEAFF,TGCAGTGCTAGGCACACACTGAACACTGAAGCTTTCTTT,TRBJ1-1,-,13,-,TRBV20-1
CASSLYYRRDRGISNQPQHF,TGTGCCAGCAGTTTATACTACCGACGGGACAGGGGAATTAGCAATCAGCCCCAGCATTTT,TRBJ1-5,-,20,TRBD1,TRBV27
CSARGRREASYNEQFF,TGCAGTGCTAGAGGACGACGGGAGGCCTCCTACAATGAGCAGTTCTTC,TRBJ2-1,-,16,TRBD2,TRBV20-1
CASSFTTGTGNHEQYF,TGCGCCAGCAGCTTCACTACCGGGACAGGGAACCACGAGCAGTACTTC,TRBJ2-7,-,16,TRBD1,TRBV5-1
CASSLRGQGALWGYWEQFF,TGTGCCAGCAGCTTACGAGGACAGGGGGCATTGTGGGGGTATTGGGAGCAGTTCTTC,TRBJ2-1,few,19,TRBD1,TRBV11-2
CSVGGQDQPQHF,TGCAGCGTTGGGGGACAGGATCAGCCCCAGCATTTT,TRBJ1-5,many,12,TRBD1,TRBV29-1
CASSSVAGAFQETQYF,TGCGCCAGCAGCTCTGTAGCGGGAGCTTTTCAAGAGACCCAGTACTTC,TRBJ2-5,-,16,TRBD2,TRBV5-1
CASSPSTGGNEQFF,TGCGCCAGCAGCCCTTCGACAGGGGGGAATGAGCAGTTCTTC,TRBJ2-1,few,14,TRBD1,TRBV5-1
CASSFYTDTQYF,TGTGCCAGCAGCTTCTACACAGATACGCAGTATTTT,TRBJ2-3,many,12,-,TRBV7-2
CASIPSGVDTEAFF,TGTGCCAGCATTCCCTCGGGGGTGGACACTGAAGCTTTCTTT,TRBJ1-1,-,14,-,TRBV12-3/TRBV12-4
CASSLGLTGVGYGYTF,TGTGCCAGCAGCTTGGGCCTGACAGGGGTCGGCTATGGCTACACCTTC,TRBJ1-2,-,16,TRBD1,TRBV11-2
CATSGVSGRLETQYF,TGTGCCACCAGTGGGGTTAGCGGGAGGCTGGAGACCCAGTACTTC,TRBJ2-5,-,15,TRBD2,TRBV24-1
CSVRRDWGTEAFF,TGCAGCGTCCGTAGGGACTGGGGCACTGAAGCTTTCTTT,TRBJ1-1,-,13,-,TRBV29-1
CASSVGAGGPETQYF,TGTGCCAGCAGCGTAGGCGCGGGAGGGCCAGAGACCCAGTACTTC,TRBJ2-5,-,15,TRBD2,TRBV9